This note documents a single T cell receptor beta chain sequence. J was trimmed by 1 base and V by 0 bases; bases with no gene match: 2. The CDR3 has 16 residues. CDR1 LGHNA and CDR2 YNFKEQ come from the germline V gene. This entry belongs to a study of T-cell reconstitution after alpha-beta-depleted transplantation in children. Construction of the TCRbeta library involved unique molecular identifiers. MiXCR, run by TCRdb on the PCR reads, gives a single entry per CDR3 protein. Of hundreds of thousands of distinct CDR3 sequences in the sample, roughly 9% are singletons; the top ten hold around 6.2%. The sequence was collected from a human donor who donated a stem cell graft to a child with acute lymphoblastic leukemia. Here the sequenced sample was PBMCs from the stem cell graft donor, taken from the stem cell graft. This sequence joins TRBV4-2 and TRBJ2-2; 7 bases fit TRBD1. CDR3 in DNA: TGTGCCAGCAGCCAAGAAGGGGACAGGAACACCGGGGAGCTGTTTTTT. Its protein is CASSQEGDRNTGELFF.